The clone carrying this T cell receptor beta chain was recorded only once. Only in-frame clones appear in the TCRdb table, and some are missing; sequencing was by immunoSEQ multiplex PCR. The sample lists millions of clones, 80% to 95% occurring once. These data belong to a study of shared clonotypes between healthy human individuals. The ends were cut back, 5 bases at V and 3 bases at J, with 11 bases in the middle. CDR3 size: 14 residues. Per the germline V gene, CDR1 is SGHAT and CDR2 is FQDESV (reference sequence). This chain connects TRBV11-1 to TRBJ2-4; D is perhaps TRBD1 or TRBD2 (5 bases each). The receptor's source is a man aged 18 to 35 in good health. Some clones in this sample may be carry-over from other donors' samples. Sequenced input: naive CD4+ T cells from PBMCs. This sample's subset: CD45RA+ positively selected. CDR3 protein: CASSPPGHKNIQYF. The CDR3 DNA is TGTGCCAGCAGCCCCCCGGGGCACAAAAACATTCAGTACTTC.